This record concerns one TCR beta chain sequence. Its target is not known. Vbeta (60) and Jbeta (13) primers were used in the PCR. Assay used: immunoSEQ multiplex PCR; TCRdb lists only in-frame clones, some missing. This table holds about 98,000 clones, about three quarters found once. Germline V gene sequence: CDR1 MDHEN, CDR2 SYDVKM. Trimming shortened V by 4 bases and J by 0 bases, and 15 bases separated the two germline ends. This CDR3 has 17 residues. This entry belongs to a study of cytomegalovirus exposure and HLA in healthy donors. Findings of the study overall: Reportedly, TCR beta sequences accurately predicted HLA-A and HLA-B alleles in most subjects.

Sequencing was performed on PBMCs. This TCR came from a man in his sixties in good health and CMV-seropositive. The chain uses TRBV28 and TRBJ1-4; perhaps TRBD1 as D (6 bases). The CDR3 coding sequence is TGTGCCAGCAGTTCCCCAGCAGGGGCGGCAACTAATGAAAAACTGTTTTTT. Amino acid sequence: CASSSPAGAATNEKLFF.